This T cell receptor beta chain was observed in a study of T cells in Graves' hyperthyroidism and ophthalmopathy. Study summary: Initial diagnosis, before any treatment, was when peripheral blood was collected.

There were TCR beta CDR3 regions amplified from RNA transcripts. RT-PCR in the first round (using the HTBI primer set) targeted the TCR CDR3. TCRdb reprocessed the multiplex PCR reads with MiXCR, giving one entry per CDR3 protein. The table has 37,000 or so distinct CDR3 sequences, roughly 52% seen once; the top ten hold roughly 16%. Each person with ophthalmopathy scored at least 3 on the Clinical Activity Score, reached NOSPECS grade 4 or higher, and had been ill under 3 months. Overall study findings and caveats: From stable hyperthyroidism, ophthalmopathy was set apart by a 13 V-J model.

This clonotype has a handful of counts. Its antigen is unidentified. In germline, CDR1 is SNHLY, CDR2 FYNNEI. This CDR3 is 14 amino acids long. The germline V and J ends were trimmed by 9 bases and 1 base, with 12 bases remaining between them. This chain uses TRBV2 with TRBJ2-2; D not certain. This TCR derives from a middle-aged man with Graves' ophthalmopathy. Sequenced: blood. CDR3 in amino acids: CASHPFVNTGELFF. The CDR3 region has the DNA TGTGCCAGTCACCCGTTCGTGAACACCGGGGAGCTGTTTTTT.